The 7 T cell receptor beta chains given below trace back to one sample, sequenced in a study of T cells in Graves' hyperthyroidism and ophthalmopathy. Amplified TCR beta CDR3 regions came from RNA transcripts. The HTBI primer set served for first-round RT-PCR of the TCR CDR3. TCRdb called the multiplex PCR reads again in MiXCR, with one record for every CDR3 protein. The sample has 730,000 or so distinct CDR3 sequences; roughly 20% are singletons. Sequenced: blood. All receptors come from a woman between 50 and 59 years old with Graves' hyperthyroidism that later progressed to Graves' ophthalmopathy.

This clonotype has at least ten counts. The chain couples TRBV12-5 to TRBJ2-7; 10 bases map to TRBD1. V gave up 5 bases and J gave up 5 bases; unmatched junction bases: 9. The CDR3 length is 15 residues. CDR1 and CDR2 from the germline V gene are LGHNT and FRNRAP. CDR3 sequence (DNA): TGTGCTAGTGGTATGACGGGACAGGGGATTAACGAGCAGTACTTC. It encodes CASGMTGQGINEQYF.

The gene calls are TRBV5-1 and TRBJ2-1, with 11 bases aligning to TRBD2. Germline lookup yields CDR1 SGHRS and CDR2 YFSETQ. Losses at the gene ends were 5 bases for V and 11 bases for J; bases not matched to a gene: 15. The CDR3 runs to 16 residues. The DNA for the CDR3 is TGCGCCAGCAGATCTTTAGCGGGGGGGAGCAGTAATCAGCAGTTCTTC. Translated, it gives CASRSLAGGSSNQQFF.

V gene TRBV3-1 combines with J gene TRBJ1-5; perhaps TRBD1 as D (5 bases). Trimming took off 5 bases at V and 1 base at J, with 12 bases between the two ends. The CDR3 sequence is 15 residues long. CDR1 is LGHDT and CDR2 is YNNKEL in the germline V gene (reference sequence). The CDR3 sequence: CASSVSGGSNQPQHF. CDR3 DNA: TGTGCCAGCAGCGTATCTGGGGGGAGCAATCAGCCCCAGCATTTT.

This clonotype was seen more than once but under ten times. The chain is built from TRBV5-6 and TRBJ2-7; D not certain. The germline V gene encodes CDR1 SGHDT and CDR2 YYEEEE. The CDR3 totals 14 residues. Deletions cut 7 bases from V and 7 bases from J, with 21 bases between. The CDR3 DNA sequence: TGTGCCAGCCTCGGACGGGCCTCCCTACTGGAGCAGTACTTC. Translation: CASLGRASLLEQYF. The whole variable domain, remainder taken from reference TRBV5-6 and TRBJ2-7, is DAGVTQSPTHLIKTRGQQVTLRCSPKSGHDTVSWYQQALGQGPQFIFQYYEEEERQRGNFPDRFSGHQFPNYSSELNVNALLLGDSALYLCASLGRASLLEQYFGPGTRLTVT.

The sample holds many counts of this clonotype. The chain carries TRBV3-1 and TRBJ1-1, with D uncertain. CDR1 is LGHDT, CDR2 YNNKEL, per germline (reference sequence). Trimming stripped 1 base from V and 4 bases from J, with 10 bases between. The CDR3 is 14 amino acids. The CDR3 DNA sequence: TGTGCCAGCAGCCAAGCGGAATTGAGCACTGAAGCTTTCTTT. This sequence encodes CASSQAELSTEAFF.

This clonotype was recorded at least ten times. CDR3: CASRRPVLHEQYF. DNA for the CDR3: TGTGCCAGCAGGAGGCCGGTCCTACACGAGCAGTACTTC. V is TRBV2 and J is TRBJ2-7; D unclear. V lost 6 bases and J 5 bases, leaving 14 bases between the germline ends. Per germline, CDR1 SNHLY and CDR2 FYNNEI. The CDR3 consists of 13 residues.

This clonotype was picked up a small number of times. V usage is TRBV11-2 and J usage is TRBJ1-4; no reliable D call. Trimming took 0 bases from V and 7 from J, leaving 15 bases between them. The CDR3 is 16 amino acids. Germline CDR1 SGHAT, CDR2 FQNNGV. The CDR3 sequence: CASSLDPGNWGEKLFF. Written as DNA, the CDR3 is TGTGCCAGCAGCTTAGATCCCGGGAATTGGGGTGAAAAACTGTTTTTT.